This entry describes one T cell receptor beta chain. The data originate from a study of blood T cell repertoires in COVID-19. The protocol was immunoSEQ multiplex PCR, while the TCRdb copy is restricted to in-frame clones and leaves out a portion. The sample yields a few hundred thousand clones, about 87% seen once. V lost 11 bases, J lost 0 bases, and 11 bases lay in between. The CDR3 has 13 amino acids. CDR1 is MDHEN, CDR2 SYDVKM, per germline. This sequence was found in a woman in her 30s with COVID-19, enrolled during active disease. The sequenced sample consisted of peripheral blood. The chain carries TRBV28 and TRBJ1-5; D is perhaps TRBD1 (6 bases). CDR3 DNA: TGTGCCGGGACATCTGATAGCAATCAGCCCCAGCATTTT. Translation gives CAGTSDSNQPQHF.